The 28 T cell receptor beta chains reported below all come from one sample, sequenced in a study of CD8+ T cells in alopecia areata (dated by TCRdb to between 2018 and 2020). Library construction relied on the immunoSEQ multiplex PCR assay. For TCR sequencing, RNA was extracted from every sample and reverse transcribed into cDNA to serve as template. TCRdb stores this immuneACCESS table with in-frame sequences only. Part of the clones is absent; in the studies checked, under half of the shortfall reflects unresolved V genes, and no reason is known for the rest. This sample comprises roughly 100,000 clones, roughly half of them detected only once. The top ten clones comprise about 8.8% of the sample. The sample taken for sequencing was CD4+ T cells sorted from blood. The receptors come from a human donor in good health.

The gene calls are TRBV5-6 and TRBJ2-6; D may match TRBD1 or TRBD2 (5 bases each). V lost 1 base, J lost 2 bases, and 7 bases lay in between. Looked up from germline, CDR1 is SGHDT and CDR2 is YYEEEE. The CDR3 runs to 15 residues. CDR3: CASSLRGAGANVLTF. The CDR3 DNA sequence: TGTGCCAGCAGCTTGCGGGGCGCTGGGGCCAACGTCCTGACTTTC.

This clone was seen a few times. The gene calls are TRBV5-1 and TRBJ2-1; D is ambiguous. V lost 0 bases to trimming and J lost 7 bases, with 14 bases between them. This CDR3 has 15 residues. CDR1 is SGHRS and CDR2 is YFSETQ in the germline V gene. The CDR3 DNA reads as TGCGCCAGCAGCTTGGCCTCTACACCGTCTAATGAGCAGTTCTTC. Translation: CASSLASTPSNEQFF. The full variable domain, completed using reference TRBV5-1 and TRBJ2-1, is KAGVTQTPRYLIKTRGQQVTLSCSPISGHRSVSWYQQTPGQGLQFLFEYFSETQRNKGNFPGRFSGRQFSNSRSEMNVSTLELGDSALYLCASSLASTPSNEQFFGPGTRLTVL.

Remarks on this clone: Sequence at one end of the junction differs from germline and may be a read error. This chain connects TRBV6-1 to TRBJ1-3; unclear D gene. CDR1 is MNHNS and CDR2 is SASEGT in the germline V gene. The CDR3 covers 13 residues. CDR3 bases: TGTGCCAGCAGCGAAGGTTCCGGAAACACCATATATTTT. Amino acids: CASSEGSGNTIYF.

The V and J genes are TRBV5-1 and TRBJ2-7, with 9 bases fitting TRBD1. Trimming removed 4 bases from V and 4 bases from J; junction bases left unmatched: 6. The germline V gene has CDR1 SGHRS and CDR2 YFSETQ. The CDR3 runs to 14 residues. CDR3 amino acids: CASSPGTGRYEQYF. Written as DNA, the CDR3 is TGCGCCAGCAGCCCCGGGACAGGGCGATACGAGCAGTACTTC.

CDR3 sequence reads: CASSLYRQALSPLHF. The CDR3 nucleotides are TGTGCCAGCAGCTTGTACCGACAGGCCCTTTCACCCCTCCACTTT. This rearrangement joins TRBV5-4 to TRBJ1-6, with a possible D match to TRBD1 (6 bases). Germline CDR1 and CDR2: SGHNT and YYREEE (reference sequence). V lost 1 base, J lost 9 bases, and 14 bases lay in between. The CDR3 is 15 amino acids.

The gene calls are TRBV5-6 and TRBJ1-2; a weak D match, TRBD1 (6 bases). Trimming took off 4 bases at V and 5 bases at J, with 12 bases between the two ends. Germline V gives CDR1 SGHDT, CDR2 YYEEEE. The CDR3 is 13 amino acids. This CDR3 reads CASSQGYRYGYTF. CDR3 in DNA: TGTGCCAGCAGCCAGGGGTATCGGTATGGCTACACCTTC.

The genes are TRBV29-1 and TRBJ2-1; D is possibly TRBD1 or TRBD2 (6 bases each). The ends were cut back, 6 bases at V and 8 bases at J, with 14 bases in the middle. Germline loops: CDR1 SQVTM, CDR2 ANQGSEA. This CDR3 region has 12 residues. The CDR3 DNA follows: TGCAGCGTGAGGGGGGAGAGCCATGAGCAGTTCTTC. Protein product: CSVRGESHEQFF.

This clone showed up just a few times. The sample has other DNA sequences that encode this CDR3 too. The gene calls are TRBV5-4 and TRBJ1-2; D remains unclear. CDR1 and CDR2 (germline): SGHNT, YYREEE (reference sequence). The CDR3 loop spans 11 amino acids. Trimming left V 3 bases short and J 5 bases short, with 5 bases between. The CDR3 reads CASSSDYGYTF. CDR3 bases: TGTGCCAGCAGCTCCGATTATGGCTACACCTTC.

The chain recombines TRBV5-1 with TRBJ2-6, with D uncertain. CDR1 is SGHRS, CDR2 YFSETQ, per germline. The length of the CDR3 is 15 residues. The V end was cut by 4 bases, the J end by 1 base, with 9 bases between. The DNA of the CDR3 is TGCGCCAGCAGCGTAACAGTATCTGGGGCCAACGTCCTGACTTTC. Its translation is CASSVTVSGANVLTF.

This sequence joins TRBV19 and TRBJ1-2; D is uncertain. The germline V gene encodes CDR1 LNHDA and CDR2 SQIVND (reference sequence). CDR3 size: 15 residues. The germline V and J ends were trimmed by 3 bases and 2 bases, with 13 bases remaining between them. Written as DNA, the CDR3 is TGTGCCAGTAGTATGTCCGGGCCGCTGAACTATGGCTACACCTTC. The encoded protein is CASSMSGPLNYGYTF.

This clone appeared once. This chain connects TRBV30 to TRBJ1-5; D unclear. From germline, CDR1 is GTSNPN and CDR2 SVGIG (reference sequence). This CDR3 has 14 residues. V lost 4 bases and J lost 1, with 11 bases in between. DNA of the CDR3: TGTGCCTGGATGAGGAGTCAGAGCAATCAGCCCCAGCATTTT. Translation gives CAWMRSQSNQPQHF.

J is TRBJ2-7 and V is TRBV28; D is perhaps TRBD1 or TRBD2 (5 bases each). The CDR3 is 12 amino acids. The V and J ends lost 4 bases and 3 bases respectively, with 7 bases between them. Germline CDR1 reads MDHEN; CDR2 reads SYDVKM. The DNA of the CDR3 is TGTGCCAGCAGTTGGGGGAGCTACGAGCAGTACTTC. Its translation is CASSWGSYEQYF. Variable domain in full (rest from reference TRBV28 and TRBJ2-7): DVKVTQSSRYLVKRTGEKVFLECVQDMDHENMFWYRQDPGLGLRLIYFSYDVKMKEKGDIPEGYSVSREKKERFSLILESASTNQTSMYLCASSWGSYEQYFGPGTRLTVT.

The gene calls are TRBV6-5 and TRBJ2-1, with a weak D call TRBD1 (5 bases). CDR3 length: 13 amino acids. Germline assignment: CDR1 MNHEY and CDR2 SVGAGI. V lost 10 bases and J lost 8, with 18 bases in between. In DNA form, the CDR3 reads TGTGCCACCACCACGGACACCGGCTATGAGCAGTTCTTC. Translated: CATTTDTGYEQFF.

The chain uses TRBV7-2 and TRBJ2-3; possibly TRBD1 for D (6 bases). Trimming shortened V by 5 bases and J by 4 bases, and 10 bases separated the two germline ends. Germline V gives CDR1 SGHTA, CDR2 FQGNSA. This CDR3 comprises 13 residues. The CDR3 here is CASSLNRADTQYF. The CDR3 DNA is TGTGCCAGCAGCCTAAACAGGGCAGATACGCAGTATTTT.

This chain links TRBV30 with TRBJ2-5, with 13 bases fitting TRBD2. The germline V gene has CDR1 GTSNPN and CDR2 SVGIG (reference sequence). The CDR3 runs 15 residues. V lost 1 base, J lost 5 bases, and 4 bases stayed unmatched. In DNA, the CDR3 is TGTGCCTGGAGTGGACTAGCGGGGGGTGTGGAGACCCAGTACTTC. As protein: CAWSGLAGGVETQYF.

This clone was recorded many times. The genes are TRBV2 and TRBJ2-5; TRBD2 agrees at 11 bases. Trimming at V came to 4 bases and at J to 0 bases, leaving 4 bases not matched to a gene. The germline V gene encodes CDR1 SNHLY and CDR2 FYNNEI. The length of the CDR3 is 16 residues. This CDR3 reads CASSGLAGIHQETQYF. The DNA for the CDR3 is TGTGCCAGCAGTGGACTAGCGGGGATACACCAAGAGACCCAGTACTTC.

The V and J genes are TRBV7-2 and TRBJ2-5; D may be TRBD2 (5 bases). The V gene lost 6 bases and the J gene lost 2 bases, with 10 bases spanning the gap. Germline-derived CDR1 and CDR2 are SGHTA and FQGNSA. The CDR3 loop spans 13 amino acids. The CDR3 nucleotides read TGTGCCAGCAGGGCACGGACTCAAGAGACCCAGTACTTC. Protein product: CASRARTQETQYF.

This chain uses TRBV19 with TRBJ2-7; D gene uncertain. V lost 7 bases to trimming and J lost 7 bases, with 14 bases between them. The CDR3 is 12 amino acids. Germline CDR1 reads LNHDA; CDR2 reads SQIVND (reference sequence). The CDR3 protein is CASTCRAPEQYF. CDR3 coding DNA: TGTGCCAGTACCTGCCGGGCTCCAGAGCAGTACTTC.

In nucleotides, the CDR3 is TGTGCCTGGAGTAACCTATTCGAGCAGTACTTC. This sequence encodes CAWSNLFEQYF. This rearrangement joins TRBV30 to TRBJ2-7; no reliable D call. Germline CDR1 and CDR2: GTSNPN and SVGIG (reference sequence). Trimming took 2 bases from V and 6 from J, leaving 8 bases between them. This CDR3 contains 11 residues.

In its sample, this clone was seen a few times. The same CDR3 also results from other DNA sequences found in this sample. The chain combines TRBV27 with TRBJ1-4; no reliable D call. The CDR3 covers 11 residues. Looked up from germline, CDR1 is MNHEY and CDR2 is SMNVEV (reference sequence). Trimming shortened V by 9 bases and J by 8 bases, and 10 bases separated the two germline ends. The CDR3 coding sequence is TGTGCCAGTGGGAGAAGAGAAAAACTGTTTTTT. Protein: CASGRREKLFF. The variable domain in full, with the rest retrieved from reference TRBV27 and TRBJ1-4, is EAQVTQNPRYLITVTGKKLTVTCSQNMNHEYMSWYRQDPGLGLRQIYYSMNVEVTDKGDVPEGYKVSRKEKRNFPLILESPSPNQTSLYFCASGRREKLFFGSGTQLSVL.

V usage is TRBV19 and J usage is TRBJ1-2; D unresolved. Germline V gene sequence: CDR1 LNHDA, CDR2 SQIVND (reference sequence). This CDR3 has 9 residues. Trimming cost V 11 bases and J 6 bases, with 7 bases left between them. The CDR3, as DNA: TGTGCCGCTGGTCATGGCTACACCTTC. Residues: CAAGHGYTF.

The chain couples TRBV5-1 to TRBJ2-5; a possible D gene is TRBD1 (5 bases). Germline V gene data show CDR1 as SGHRS and CDR2 as YFSETQ. The CDR3 runs 14 residues. The V end was cut by 0 bases, the J end by 2 bases, with 8 bases between. The CDR3 is CASSLVPGQETQYF. CDR3 DNA: TGCGCCAGCAGCTTGGTCCCAGGGCAAGAGACCCAGTACTTC.

Only a few counts were recorded for this clone. V gene TRBV18 combines with J gene TRBJ2-1, with 8 bases matching TRBD1. The ends lost 3 bases at V and 10 bases at J; junction bases unmatched: 11. The germline gives CDR1 KGHSH, CDR2 LQKENI. The CDR3 runs to 15 residues. The CDR3 DNA is TGTGCCAGCTCACCCTCCCTAGGACAGGGCGGCGAGCAGTTCTTC. This codes for CASSPSLGQGGEQFF.

The chain carries TRBV5-1 and TRBJ2-7; D gene uncertain. With 6 bases removed from V and 8 bases from J, the gap between germline ends came to 18 bases. The CDR3 runs to 13 residues. Germline CDR1 reads SGHRS; CDR2 reads YFSETQ. The CDR3 spells CASTSETFYKQYF. The CDR3 nucleotides are TGCGCCAGCACCTCCGAAACCTTTTACAAGCAGTACTTC.

The chain employs TRBV15 and TRBJ1-6; TRBD1 might be the D (5 bases). V lost 1 base to trimming and J lost 9 bases, with 10 bases between them. CDR1 is LNHNV, CDR2 YYDKDF, per germline (reference sequence). This CDR3 contains 14 residues. This CDR3 reads CATSRGQSLSPLHF. As DNA, the CDR3 is TGTGCCACCAGCAGAGGACAGTCTCTTTCACCCCTCCACTTT.

V usage is TRBV18 and J usage is TRBJ2-7; D is perhaps TRBD1 (5 bases). CDR3 size: 16 residues. The V end lost 3 bases, the J end lost 5 bases, and 20 bases lay between the germline ends. Germline V gene sequence: CDR1 KGHSH, CDR2 LQKENI. As DNA, the CDR3 is TGTGCCAGCTCACCCGGTCAGCCCAGGGCCGTGCACGAGCAGTACTTC. Amino acid sequence: CASSPGQPRAVHEQYF.

V usage is TRBV15 and J usage is TRBJ1-5; possibly TRBD1 for D (5 bases). This CDR3 is built from 16 residues. Germline CDR1 is LNHNV and CDR2 is YYDKDF (reference sequence). V was shortened by 6 bases and J by 2 bases, with 17 bases between the two germline ends. The CDR3 region has the DNA TGTGCCACCAGTCAGAACCAGGGTTTAGGCAATCAGCCCCAGCATTTT. Translating it yields CATSQNQGLGNQPQHF.

The chain recombines TRBV7-2 with TRBJ2-2; D may match TRBD1 or TRBD2 (6 bases each). Germline V gene lookup returns CDR1 SGHTA and CDR2 FQGNSA. CDR3 length: 17 residues. Trimming took 2 bases from V and 6 from J, leaving 19 bases between them. CDR3 loop: CASSLRTSGGRPGELFF. The CDR3 DNA reads TGTGCCAGCAGCTTAAGGACGTCTGGGGGGCGCCCCGGGGAGCTGTTTTTT. The whole variable domain, remainder taken from reference TRBV7-2 and TRBJ2-2, is GAGVSQSPSNKVTEKGKDVELRCDPISGHTALYWYRQSLGQGLEFLIYFQGNSAPDKSGLPSDRFSAERTGGSVSTLTIQRTQQEDSAVYLCASSLRTSGGRPGELFFGEGSRLTVL.